These 20 T cell receptor beta chains were all obtained from the same sample, sequenced in a study of blood T cell repertoires in COVID-19. Here immunoSEQ multiplex PCR was the method, and the copy in TCRdb shows in-frame clones only, minus some. The data hold more than 150,000 clones, with roughly 90% observed a single time. Material: PBMCs or T cells enriched from blood (not recorded which). Every receptor here comes from a woman between 45 and 60 years old who had recovered from COVID-19.

This clone was seen once. The V and J genes are TRBV18 and TRBJ2-7; D ambiguous. The CDR3 is 12 residues long. V lost 3 bases and J 5 bases, leaving 8 bases between the germline ends. Germline V CDR1 and CDR2: KGHSH, LQKENI. The CDR3 loop reads CASSPAQNEQYF. In DNA form, the CDR3 reads TGTGCCAGCTCACCGGCACAGAACGAGCAGTACTTC.

J is TRBJ2-6 and V is TRBV2; D ambiguous. Between the trimmed V and J ends, which lost 3 bases and 1 base, there was a span of 7 bases. The germline CDR1 and CDR2 sequences are SNHLY and FYNNEI. The CDR3 spans 15 residues. CDR3 loop: CASSDFQSGANVLTF. The CDR3 coding sequence is TGTGCCAGCAGTGATTTTCAATCTGGGGCCAACGTCCTGACTTTC.

Worth noting for this clone: This sample includes further DNA sequences coding for the same CDR3. The V gene is TRBV7-3, the J gene TRBJ1-1; D gene ambiguous. This CDR3 contains 14 residues. Germline loops: CDR1 SGHTA, CDR2 FQGTGA. With 5 bases removed from V and 2 bases from J, the gap between germline ends came to 12 bases. The CDR3 nucleotides are TGTGCCAGCAGCCTAGGAGGGCTCAACACTGAAGCTTTCTTT. Protein product: CASSLGGLNTEAFF.

The chain combines TRBV7-9 with TRBJ1-1; the D is unclear. There are 13 residues in the CDR3. Trimming removed 4 bases from V and 3 bases from J, with 9 bases in between. Germline values: CDR1 SEHNR, CDR2 FQNEAQ (reference sequence). CDR3 sequence reads: CASSSLQHTEAFF. CDR3 coding DNA: TGTGCCAGCAGCTCCCTACAGCACACTGAAGCTTTCTTT.

The gene calls are TRBV13 and TRBJ2-7, with 7 bases aligning to TRBD1. CDR1 PRHDT and CDR2 FYEKMQ come from the germline V gene (reference sequence). J lost 3 bases, V lost 3 bases, and 5 bases had no gene match. The CDR3 runs to 14 residues. This chain's CDR3 is CASSFRGSVYEQYF. DNA for the CDR3: TGTGCCAGCAGCTTCAGGGGGTCCGTCTACGAGCAGTACTTC.

The chain employs TRBV19 and TRBJ1-5; TRBD1 is a possible D gene (5 bases). Trimming removed 5 bases at V and 1 base at J, with 15 bases between. CDR3 size: 16 residues. Germline V gene sequence: CDR1 LNHDA, CDR2 SQIVND (reference sequence). CDR3 protein: CASSPGGRLSNQPQHF. The CDR3 DNA sequence: TGTGCCAGTAGTCCGGGGGGACGGCTGAGCAATCAGCCCCAGCATTTT.

The chain employs TRBV5-1 and TRBJ2-1, with 8 bases identical to TRBD1. CDR1 and CDR2 from the germline V gene are SGHRS and YFSETQ. V gave up 4 bases and J gave up 6 bases; unmatched junction bases: 3. This CDR3 spans 13 amino acids. In DNA form, the CDR3 reads TGCGCCAGCAGCCCTGACAGGGGCAATGAGCAGTTCTTC. This translates into CASSPDRGNEQFF. Filled out from reference TRBV5-1 and TRBJ2-1, the complete variable domain reads KAGVTQTPRYLIKTRGQQVTLSCSPISGHRSVSWYQQTPGQGLQFLFEYFSETQRNKGNFPGRFSGRQFSNSRSEMNVSTLELGDSALYLCASSPDRGNEQFFGPGTRLTVL.

The chain employs TRBV4-1 and TRBJ2-1; D remains unclear. The V gene's germline CDR1 is MGHRA and CDR2 YSYEKL. V shed 0 bases and J shed 0 bases, with 12 bases lying between them. This CDR3 spans 17 amino acids. CDR3 bases: TGCGCCAGCAGCCAAGATCGAGGCGGTAGCTCCTACAATGAGCAGTTCTTC. Protein: CASSQDRGGSSYNEQFF.

The chain uses TRBV25-1 and TRBJ2-7; 8 nucleotides match TRBD1. The CDR3 is 15 amino acids. The V gene's germline CDR1 is MGHDK and CDR2 SYGVNS. J lost 3 bases, V lost 1 base, and 5 bases had no gene match. CDR3 residues: CASSESEDRGYEQYF. CDR3 DNA: TGTGCCAGCAGTGAATCGGAAGACAGGGGCTACGAGCAGTACTTC.

Here the CDR3 DNA reads TGTGCCAGCAGTTCGACAGTAAATGAAAAACTGTTTTTT. This encodes CASSSTVNEKLFF. V is TRBV6-5 and J is TRBJ1-4; a possible D gene is TRBD1 (5 bases). Trimming pared 4 bases from V and 5 bases from J, leaving 8 bases between. The germline V gene encodes CDR1 MNHEY and CDR2 SVGAGI. The CDR3 covers 13 residues.

CDR3 in amino acids: CASSANPPPGGEQFF. DNA of the CDR3: TGTGCCAGCAGCGCCAACCCTCCCCCAGGGGGTGAGCAGTTCTTC. The chain links TRBV11-3 to TRBJ2-1, with 7 bases matching TRBD1. V dropped 5 bases and J dropped 9; count of bases not matched to a gene: 13. Per the germline V gene, CDR1 is SGHNT and CDR2 is YENEEA. The length of the CDR3 is 15 residues.

The chain has TRBV19 and TRBJ1-3; no clear D gene. The CDR3 is 14 residues long. Germline CDR1 is LNHDA and CDR2 is SQIVND (reference sequence). The V gene lost 4 bases and the J gene lost 2 bases, with 9 bases spanning the gap. The CDR3, as DNA: TGTGCCAGTAGTACTGACAATACTGGAAACACCATATATTTT. Translating gives CASSTDNTGNTIYF.

This chain connects TRBV7-9 to TRBJ2-1; D is possibly TRBD1 (6 bases). Trimming pared 5 bases from V and 7 bases from J, leaving 15 bases between. The germline CDR1 and CDR2 sequences are SEHNR and FQNEAQ (reference sequence). This CDR3 is 14 amino acids long. The CDR3 bases are TGTGCCAGCAGCCCAGGACAGATCGGGAATGAGCAGTTCTTC. Translated: CASSPGQIGNEQFF.

The chain carries TRBV5-4 and TRBJ1-3; weak D call: TRBD1 (5 bases). CDR1 is SGHNT and CDR2 is YYREEE in the germline V gene (reference sequence). This CDR3 comprises 16 residues. Between the trimmed V and J ends, which lost 2 bases and 0 bases, there was a span of 12 bases. CDR3 amino acids: CASSLGADSSGNTIYF. The DNA for the CDR3 is TGTGCCAGCAGCTTAGGGGCCGACAGCTCTGGAAACACCATATATTTT. Full variable domain (remainder filled in from reference TRBV5-4 and TRBJ1-3): ETGVTQSPTHLIKTRGQQVTLRCSSQSGHNTVSWYQQALGQGPQFIFQYYREEENGRGNFPPRFSGLQFPNYSSELNVNALELDDSALYLCASSLGADSSGNTIYFGEGSWLTVV.

V and J are TRBV12-5 and TRBJ1-5; D may be TRBD1 (6 bases). Germline CDR1 LGHNT, CDR2 FRNRAP. V lost 0 bases and J 0 bases, leaving 18 bases between the germline ends. The CDR3 contains 19 residues. The CDR3 DNA is TGTGCTAGTGGTTTGGTTGCTGGGGGACATTCATATAGCAATCAGCCCCAGCATTTT. Its translation: CASGLVAGGHSYSNQPQHF.

The chain uses TRBV5-1 and TRBJ2-3, with D perhaps TRBD1 (6 bases). The CDR3 runs to 16 residues. The germline V gene encodes CDR1 SGHRS and CDR2 YFSETQ. The germline V and J ends were trimmed by 0 bases and 4 bases, with 15 bases remaining between them. This CDR3 is CASSLGDTHRADTQYF. Written as DNA, the CDR3 is TGCGCCAGCAGCTTGGGGGACACCCACCGGGCAGATACGCAGTATTTT.

V gene TRBV11-2 combines with J gene TRBJ2-1; 14 bases line up with TRBD2. V lost 5 bases, J lost 8 bases, and 8 bases stayed unmatched. The germline V gene encodes CDR1 SGHAT and CDR2 FQNNGV. CDR3 size: 16 residues. CDR3 nucleotide sequence: TGTGCCAGCAGCACTGGGGGACTAGCGGGAGTAGATGAGCAGTTCTTC. Amino acid sequence: CASSTGGLAGVDEQFF.

The chain uses TRBV12-5 and TRBJ1-3; D is undetermined. Germline-derived CDR1 and CDR2 are LGHNT and FRNRAP. Trimming cost V 6 bases and J 4 bases, with 25 bases left between them. The CDR3 runs to 18 residues. The CDR3 DNA sequence: TGTGCTAGTGGCTTGCCCCCGTCGTCCGGGAGGTTCGGAAACACCATATATTTT. Its protein product is CASGLPPSSGRFGNTIYF.

The rearrangement joins TRBV12-5 to TRBJ2-2, with D unclear. The CDR3 is 13 amino acids. Germline CDR1 is LGHNT and CDR2 is FRNRAP. V was trimmed by 4 bases and J by 7 bases, leaving 10 bases between them. This CDR3 reads CASGSPVGGELFF. CDR3 nucleotides: TGTGCTAGTGGTTCCCCGGTCGGCGGGGAGCTGTTTTTT.

The V gene is TRBV5-6, the J gene TRBJ1-1, with a weak D call TRBD1 (5 bases). This CDR3 has 13 residues. Germline V lookup: CDR1 SGHDT, CDR2 YYEEEE. V dropped 4 bases and J dropped 0 bases, with 7 bases sitting between them. The CDR3 DNA is TGTGCCAGCAGCCCCAGGGTGAACACTGAAGCTTTCTTT. Protein product: CASSPRVNTEAFF.